This T cell receptor (beta chain) was recorded in a study of T cell repertoires in cytomegalovirus infection. This clonotype showed up many times. TCRdb re-analysed the reads in MiXCR, keeping a single row per CDR3 protein. The sample includes roughly 100,000 distinct CDR3 sequences, 16% seen only once; the top ten take less than 10%. Sequenced sample: PBMCs. This receptor was identified in a human donor in good health (CMV status not recorded). Some clones in this sample may be carry-over from other donors' samples.

CDR3 sequence (DNA): TGTGCCAGCAGCCCCCAAGTTCTGGAGACCCAGTACTTC. The encoded protein is CASSPQVLETQYF. The genes are TRBV11-2 and TRBJ2-5; no reliable D call. There are 13 residues in the CDR3. The V gene's germline CDR1 is SGHAT and CDR2 FQNNGV. V lost 5 bases and J 5 bases, leaving 12 bases between the germline ends.